This T cell receptor (beta chain) was identified during a study of OX40 agonist ivuxolimab in advanced cancers. On this clone: Its antigen is still unknown.

Germline CDR1 is SEHNR and CDR2 is FQNEAQ (reference sequence). V lost 5 bases and J lost 6; bases outside the gene matches: 8. The CDR3 is 14 residues long. Notes on the study in general: Among the lowest peripheral clonal expansion occurred in 0.1-3.0 mg/kg partial responders. Expanded peripheral T-cell antigen specificity went undetermined. At 0.1 to 3.0 mg/kg and by week 6, CD4+ and CD8+ T cells in the blood had expanded clonally.

Repertoires were generated with immunoSEQ multiplex PCR, while TCRdb's copy carries only in-frame clones and drops some. The sample lists 70,000 to 85,000 clones; around four fifths were seen once. The chain uses TRBV7-9 and TRBJ2-3; 7 nucleotides line up with TRBD2. The sequence derives from an adult with an advanced solid tumor such as melanoma, head and neck, liver or kidney cancer. This material consisted of CD4+ or CD8+ T cells sorted from blood, taken in a trial of the OX40 agonist ivuxolimab. In nucleotides, the CDR3 is TGTGCCAGCAGCCACAGACTAGCAGGGGATACGCAGTATTTT. Protein: CASSHRLAGDTQYF. Based on the CDR3 plus reference TRBV7-9 and TRBJ2-3, the full variable domain is DTGVSQNPRHKITKRGQNVTFRCDPISEHNRLYWYRQTLGQGPEFLTYFQNEAQLEKSRLLSDRFSAERPKGSFSTLEIQRTEQGDSAMYLCASSHRLAGDTQYFGPGTRLTVL.